This T cell receptor (beta chain) was sequenced for a study of T cell responses to AZD1222 COVID-19 vaccine. Germline loops: CDR1 MGHDK, CDR2 SYGVNS. This CDR3 comprises 16 residues. The ends were cut back, 5 bases at V and 4 bases at J, with 17 bases in the middle. Remarks on this clone: Its antigen remains unidentified.

Overall study results and limits: Across the whole spike, CD4 TCRs peaked at regions 160-218 and 743-854. Clonal diversity was possibly underestimated, and the donors were mostly white British, with more females. At study baseline, merely over 5 AZD1222 recipients were seropositive.

Sequencing used immunoSEQ multiplex PCR; TCRdb keeps in-frame clones, though not all of them. Of 85,000 or so clones in the sample, about 93% are singletons; the top ten hold more than 9%. The TCR sequence derives from an adult who received the AZD1222 COVID-19 vaccine. The chain joins TRBV25-1 to TRBJ1-4; perhaps TRBD1 as D (5 bases). The sequenced sample was peripheral blood, obtained 28 days after the second AZD1222 dose. This chain's CDR3 is CASSSPRGSHNEKLFF. CDR3 in DNA: TGTGCCAGCAGTTCCCCTCGGGGCAGTCATAATGAAAAACTGTTTTTT.